This T cell receptor beta chain was sequenced during a study of shared clonotypes between healthy human individuals. Only in-frame clones appear in the TCRdb table, and some are missing; sequencing was by immunoSEQ multiplex PCR. The table shows roughly 2.5 million clones, with 85% to 95% occurring only once. This CDR3 region has 13 residues. Trimming shortened V by 1 base and J by 3 bases, and 7 bases separated the two germline ends. CDR1 and CDR2 from the germline V gene are LNHDA and SQIVND (reference sequence). The sequenced sample was naive CD4+ T cells sorted from blood. Subset given: CD45RA+ positively selected. The rearrangement joins TRBV19 to TRBJ2-7; no clear D. The sequence was obtained from a man aged 18 to 35 in good health. CDR3: CASSIASNYEQYF. In nucleotides, the CDR3 is TGTGCCAGTAGTATAGCGAGCAACTACGAGCAGTACTTC.